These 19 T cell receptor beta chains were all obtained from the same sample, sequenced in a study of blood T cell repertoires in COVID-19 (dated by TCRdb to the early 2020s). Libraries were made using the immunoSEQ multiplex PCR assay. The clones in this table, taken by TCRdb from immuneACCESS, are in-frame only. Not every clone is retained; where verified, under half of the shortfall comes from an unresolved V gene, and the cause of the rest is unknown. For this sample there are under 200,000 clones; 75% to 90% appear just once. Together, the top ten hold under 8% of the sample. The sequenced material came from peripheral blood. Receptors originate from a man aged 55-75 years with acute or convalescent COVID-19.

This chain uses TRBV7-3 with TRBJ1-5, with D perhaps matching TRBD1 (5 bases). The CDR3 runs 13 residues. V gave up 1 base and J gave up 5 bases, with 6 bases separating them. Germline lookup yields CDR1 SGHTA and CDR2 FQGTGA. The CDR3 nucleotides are TGTGCCAGCAGCTTAAACAGGTATCAGCCCCAGCATTTT. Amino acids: CASSLNRYQPQHF.

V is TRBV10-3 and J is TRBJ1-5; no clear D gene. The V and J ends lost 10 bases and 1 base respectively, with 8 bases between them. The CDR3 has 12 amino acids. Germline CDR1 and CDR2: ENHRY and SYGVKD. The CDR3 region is CATAQSNQPQHF. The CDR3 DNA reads TGTGCCACCGCCCAGAGCAATCAGCCCCAGCATTTT.

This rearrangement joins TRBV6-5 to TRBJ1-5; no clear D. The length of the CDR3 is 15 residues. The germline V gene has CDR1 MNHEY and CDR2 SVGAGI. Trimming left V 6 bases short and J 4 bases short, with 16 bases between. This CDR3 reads CASSLLGTGNQPQHF. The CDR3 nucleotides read TGTGCCAGCAGCTTACTCGGAACCGGGAATCAGCCCCAGCATTTT.

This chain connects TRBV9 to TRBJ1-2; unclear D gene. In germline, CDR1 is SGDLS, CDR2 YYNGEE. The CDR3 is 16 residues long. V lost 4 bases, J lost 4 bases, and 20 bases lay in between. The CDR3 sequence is CASSPDPGSAGYGYTF. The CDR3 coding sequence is TGTGCCAGCAGCCCAGACCCAGGATCGGCCGGCTATGGCTACACCTTC.

Written as DNA, the CDR3 is TGTGCCAGTAGTATAGGACTAGCGAGAGAGACCCAGTACTTC. It codes for CASSIGLARETQYF. This rearrangement joins TRBV19 to TRBJ2-5; 8 nucleotides match TRBD2. Germline V gene lookup returns CDR1 LNHDA and CDR2 SQIVND (reference sequence). V shed 1 base and J 4 bases; nucleotides not matched to a gene: 2. The CDR3 has 14 amino acids.

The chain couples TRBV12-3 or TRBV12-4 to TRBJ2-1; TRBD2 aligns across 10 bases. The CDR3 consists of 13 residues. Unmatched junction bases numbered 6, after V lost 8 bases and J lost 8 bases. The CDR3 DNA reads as TGTGCCAGCGTGCCTAGCGGGAGCGATGAGCAGTTCTTC. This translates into CASVPSGSDEQFF.

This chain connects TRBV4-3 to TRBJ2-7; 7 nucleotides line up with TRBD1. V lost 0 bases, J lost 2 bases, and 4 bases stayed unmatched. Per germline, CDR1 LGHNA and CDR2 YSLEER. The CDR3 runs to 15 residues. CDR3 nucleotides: TGCGCCAGCAGCCAAGAACAGGGGTCGACCTACGAGCAGTACTTC. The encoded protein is CASSQEQGSTYEQYF.

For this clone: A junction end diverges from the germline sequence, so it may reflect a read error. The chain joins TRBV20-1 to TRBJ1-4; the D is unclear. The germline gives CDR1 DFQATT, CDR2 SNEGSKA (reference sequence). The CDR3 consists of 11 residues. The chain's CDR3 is CSARGAGGPYF. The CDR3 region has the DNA TGCAGTGCTAGAGGGGCGGGAGGACCCTATTTT.

CDR3 region: CASSSLAGASSYNEQFF. The CDR3 DNA reads as TGTGCCAGCAGCTCCTTGGCGGGGGCCAGCTCCTACAATGAGCAGTTCTTC. The V and J genes are TRBV7-6 and TRBJ2-1; weak D call: TRBD2 (7 bases). Germline-derived CDR1 and CDR2 are SGHVS and FNYEAQ. V was pared by 4 bases and J by 0 bases, with 16 bases between. The CDR3 loop spans 17 amino acids.

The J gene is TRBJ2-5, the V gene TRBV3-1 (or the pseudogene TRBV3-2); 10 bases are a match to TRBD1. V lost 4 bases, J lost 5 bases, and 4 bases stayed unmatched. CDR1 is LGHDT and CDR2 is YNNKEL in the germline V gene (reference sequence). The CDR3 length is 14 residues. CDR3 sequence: CASSLRTGGETQYF. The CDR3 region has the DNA TGTGCCAGCAGCCTTCGGACAGGGGGGGAGACCCAGTACTTC.

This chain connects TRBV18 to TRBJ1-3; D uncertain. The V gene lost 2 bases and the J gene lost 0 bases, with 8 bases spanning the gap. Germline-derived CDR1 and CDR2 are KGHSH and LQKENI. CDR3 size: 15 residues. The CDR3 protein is CASSPSGNSGNTIYF. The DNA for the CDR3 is TGTGCCAGCTCACCATCGGGAAACTCTGGAAACACCATATATTTT. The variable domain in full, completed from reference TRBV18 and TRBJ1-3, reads NAGVMQNPRHLVRRRGQEARLRCSPMKGHSHVYWYRQLPEEGLKFMVYLQKENIIDESGMPKERFSAEFPKEGPSILRIQQVVRGDSAAYFCASSPSGNSGNTIYFGEGSWLTVV.

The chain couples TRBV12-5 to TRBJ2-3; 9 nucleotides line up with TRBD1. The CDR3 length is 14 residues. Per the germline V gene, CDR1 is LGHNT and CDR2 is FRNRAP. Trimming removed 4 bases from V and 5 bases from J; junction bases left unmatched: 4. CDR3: CASGWTGAGDTQYF. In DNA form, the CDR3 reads TGTGCTAGTGGTTGGACAGGGGCGGGAGATACGCAGTATTTT. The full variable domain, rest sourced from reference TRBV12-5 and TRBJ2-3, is DARVTQTPRHKVTEMGQEVTMRCQPILGHNTVFWYRQTMMQGLELLAYFRNRAPLDDSGMPKDRFSAEMPDATLATLKIQPSEPRDSAVYFCASGWTGAGDTQYFGPGTRLTVL.

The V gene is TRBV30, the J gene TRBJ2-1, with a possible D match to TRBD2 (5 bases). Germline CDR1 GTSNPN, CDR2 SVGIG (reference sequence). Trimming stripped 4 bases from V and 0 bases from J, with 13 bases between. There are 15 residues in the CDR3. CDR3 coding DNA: TGTGCCTGGAATCTAGCCCTCTTCTCCTACAATGAGCAGTTCTTC. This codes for CAWNLALFSYNEQFF.

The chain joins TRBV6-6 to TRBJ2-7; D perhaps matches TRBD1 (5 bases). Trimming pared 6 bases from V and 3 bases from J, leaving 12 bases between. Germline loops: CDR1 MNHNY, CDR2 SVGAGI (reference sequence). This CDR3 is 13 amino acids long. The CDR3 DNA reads TGTGCCAGCAGGTTAGGACAACTCTACGAGCAGTACTTC. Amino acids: CASRLGQLYEQYF.

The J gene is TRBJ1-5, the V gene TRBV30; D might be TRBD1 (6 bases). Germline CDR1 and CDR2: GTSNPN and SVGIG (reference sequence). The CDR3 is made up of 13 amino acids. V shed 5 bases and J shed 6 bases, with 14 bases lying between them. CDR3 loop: CAWDRGGAQPQHF. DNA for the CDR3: TGTGCCTGGGACAGAGGGGGGGCTCAGCCCCAGCATTTT. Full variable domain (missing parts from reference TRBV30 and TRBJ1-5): SQTIHQWPATLVQPVGSPLSLECTVEGTSNPNLYWYRQAAGRGLQLLFYSVGIGQISSEVPQNLSASRPQDRQFILSSKKLLLSDSGFYLCAWDRGGAQPQHFGDGTRLSIL.

CDR3 nucleotide sequence: TGTGCCAGCAGCTTAAAGTCGGCTAGCGGGAGGGAAAAGATCTATGAGCAGTTCTTC. It specifies CASSLKSASGREKIYEQFF. V is TRBV7-3 and J is TRBJ2-1; TRBD2 agrees at 12 bases. With 1 base clipped from V and 8 bases from J, the junction kept 15 bases outside the gene matches. The V gene's germline CDR1 is SGHTA and CDR2 FQGTGA. The CDR3 has 19 amino acids.

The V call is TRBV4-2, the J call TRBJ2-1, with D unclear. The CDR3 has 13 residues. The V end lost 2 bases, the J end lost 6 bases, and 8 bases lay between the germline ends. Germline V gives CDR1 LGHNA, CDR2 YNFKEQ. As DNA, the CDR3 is TGTGCCAGCAGCCAAATGGTGAGCAATGAGCAGTTCTTC. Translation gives CASSQMVSNEQFF.

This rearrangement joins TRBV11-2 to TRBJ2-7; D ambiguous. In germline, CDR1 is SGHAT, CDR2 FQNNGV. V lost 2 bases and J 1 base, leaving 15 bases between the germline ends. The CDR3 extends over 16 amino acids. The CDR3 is CASSLWASPPSYEQYF. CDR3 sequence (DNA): TGTGCCAGCAGCTTATGGGCATCCCCCCCTTCCTACGAGCAGTACTTC.

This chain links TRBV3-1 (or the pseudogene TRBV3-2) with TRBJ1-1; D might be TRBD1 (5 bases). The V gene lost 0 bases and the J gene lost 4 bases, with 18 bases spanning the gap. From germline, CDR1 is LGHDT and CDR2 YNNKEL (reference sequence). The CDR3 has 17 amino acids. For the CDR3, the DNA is TGTGCCAGCAGCCAAGAATGGGGCCGGGAGACCCGCACTGAAGCTTTCTTT. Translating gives CASSQEWGRETRTEAFF.